One sample yielded the 11 T cell receptor beta chains listed below, sequenced in a study of human T cells and chemical hapten exposure. Time point indicated: healthy volunteer bleed at 6 weeks. It was unfractionated whole blood from which total RNA was extracted. TCRdb redid the calling of the RACE reads with MiXCR, one entry per CDR3 protein. The data contain under 90,000 distinct CDR3 sequences, roughly 8.7% of them singletons. Sequenced: whole blood. The receptors originated from a male donor in good health. Some clones in this sample may be carry-over from other donors' samples.

This clonotype appeared a few times. The genes are TRBV9 and TRBJ2-7; D perhaps matches TRBD1 (7 bases). Germline-derived CDR1 and CDR2 are SGDLS and YYNGEE. The CDR3 runs 14 residues. Trimming took off 0 bases at V and 6 bases at J, with 13 bases between the two ends. In DNA form, the CDR3 reads TGTGCCAGCAGCGTAGGCCCCCAGGGGGGCGAGCAGTACTTC. Translation gives CASSVGPQGGEQYF.

The chain carries TRBV5-1 and TRBJ1-6; no reliable D call. Germline lookup yields CDR1 SGHRS and CDR2 YFSETQ. This CDR3 is 14 amino acids long. Deletions cut 2 bases from V and 6 bases from J, with 9 bases between. The CDR3 nucleotides are TGCGCCAGCAGCTTAGCAGGAACTAATTCACCCCTCCACTTT. The encoded protein is CASSLAGTNSPLHF.

J is TRBJ2-3 and V is TRBV20-1; 10 bases are shared with TRBD2. J lost 4 bases, V lost 0 bases, and 10 bases had no gene match. The CDR3 is 17 amino acids. Germline assignment: CDR1 DFQATT and CDR2 SNEGSKA (reference sequence). In DNA form, the CDR3 reads TGCAGTGCTAGAGACCTAGGGACTAGCGCGAGGGCAGATACGCAGTATTTT. As protein: CSARDLGTSARADTQYF.

The V gene is TRBV7-3, the J gene TRBJ1-5; tentatively, D is TRBD1 (6 bases). Germline loops: CDR1 SGHTA, CDR2 FQGTGA. This CDR3 spans 13 amino acids. Deletions cut 4 bases from V and 4 bases from J, with 8 bases between. The CDR3 protein is CASSSQGNQPQHF. DNA of the CDR3: TGTGCCAGCAGCTCCCAGGGGAATCAGCCCCAGCATTTT.

Details on this clonotype: Relative to the germline gene, one junction end is altered; a read error may explain this. This chain joins TRBV11-2 and TRBJ1-4, with 9 bases identical to TRBD1. The CDR3 is made up of 14 amino acids. From germline, CDR1 is SGHAT and CDR2 FQNNGV. In DNA, the CDR3 is TGTGCCAGCACCTTACAGGGGGCTGTAGGTAAACTGTTTTTT. The encoded protein is CASTLQGAVGKLFF. Looking up the rest from reference TRBV11-2 and TRBJ1-4 gives the full variable domain: EAGVAQSPRYKIIEKRQSVAFWCNPISGHATLYWYQQILGQGPKLLIQFQNNGVVDDSQLPKDRFSAERLKGVDSTLKIQPAKLEDSAVYLCASTLQGAVGKLFFGSGTQLSVL.

Only a few counts were recorded for this clonotype. The V call is TRBV27, the J call TRBJ2-1; TRBD2 aligns across 13 bases. Germline V gene data show CDR1 as MNHEY and CDR2 as SMNVEV (reference sequence). The junction had 5 bases not matched to a gene; V was cut back by 7 bases and J by 8 bases. CDR3 length: 14 residues. This chain's CDR3 is CASIRLAGGDEQFF. The CDR3 coding sequence is TGTGCCAGCATAAGACTAGCGGGGGGTGATGAGCAGTTCTTC.

This clonotype has just a few counts. The CDR3 sequence: CASSDLAALTDTQYF. The CDR3 DNA reads as TGTGCCAGCTCAGACCTAGCGGCCCTCACAGATACGCAGTATTTT. The chain carries TRBV18 and TRBJ2-3; 7 positions agree with TRBD2. The J segment lost 2 bases and the V segment lost 5 bases, leaving 7 bases of the junction unmatched. The CDR3 consists of 15 residues. Germline V lookup: CDR1 KGHSH, CDR2 LQKENI.

The chain employs TRBV6-1 and TRBJ2-7, with D unresolved. The CDR3 sequence is 14 residues long. CDR1 MNHNS and CDR2 SASEGT come from the germline V gene. V shed 4 bases and J shed 0 bases, with 10 bases lying between them. In nucleotides, the CDR3 is TGTGCCAGCAGTGGAGAATTTAGCTCCTACGAGCAGTACTTC. This translates into CASSGEFSSYEQYF.

In its sample, this clonotype was seen a few times. The V and J genes are TRBV12-3 or TRBV12-4 and TRBJ1-1, with a weak D call TRBD1 (6 bases). The CDR3 has 15 residues. With 4 bases removed from V and 1 base from J, the gap between germline ends came to 13 bases. The CDR3 sequence: CASSSMGGANTEAFF. The CDR3 DNA reads as TGTGCCAGCAGTTCTATGGGGGGGGCGAACACTGAAGCTTTCTTT.

There are a few counts of this clonotype. The chain has TRBV6-6 and TRBJ2-7, with a tentative D call TRBD1 (6 bases). CDR3 length: 13 amino acids. Between the trimmed V and J ends, which lost 1 base and 4 bases, there was a span of 8 bases. Germline V gene data show CDR1 as MNHNY and CDR2 as SVGAGI (reference sequence). The CDR3 bases are TGTGCCAGCAGTTACTTAGGGGGTTACGAGCAGTACTTC. Translating it yields CASSYLGGYEQYF.

This clonotype was observed a handful of times. The V and J genes are TRBV5-4 and TRBJ2-7; 9 nucleotides agree with TRBD1. The CDR3 contains 15 residues. CDR1 and CDR2 (germline): SGHNT, YYREEE (reference sequence). Trimming at V came to 1 base and at J to 5 bases, leaving 7 bases not matched to a gene. Here the CDR3 reads CASSLKSQGANEQYF. The CDR3 DNA reads as TGTGCCAGCAGCTTGAAATCACAGGGGGCGAACGAGCAGTACTTC.